The 30 T cell receptor beta chains in this list originate from one sample, sequenced in a study of control samples from healthy donors and cancer patients. This table comes from immunoSEQ multiplex PCR, and its TCRdb copy is limited to in-frame clones, with some not included. The table shows tens of thousands of clones, with 75% to 95% occurring only once. The sequenced sample was PBMCs. All receptors derive from a man aged 30-40 years with colorectal cancer.

The genes are TRBV30 and TRBJ1-4; no clear D. The CDR3 loop spans 13 amino acids. Trimming took off 0 bases at V and 7 bases at J, with 9 bases between the two ends. CDR1 and CDR2 (germline): GTSNPN, SVGIG (reference sequence). The CDR3 loop is CAWSVRRSEKLFF. The DNA of the CDR3 is TGTGCCTGGAGTGTAAGGCGAAGTGAAAAACTGTTTTTT. The whole variable domain, filled in from reference TRBV30 and TRBJ1-4, reads SQTIHQWPATLVQPVGSPLSLECTVEGTSNPNLYWYRQAAGRGLQLLFYSVGIGQISSEVPQNLSASRPQDRQFILSSKKLLLSDSGFYLCAWSVRRSEKLFFGSGTQLSVL.

About this clone: Other nucleotide sequences from this sample produce the same CDR3. The genes are TRBV5-4 and TRBJ2-3; tentatively, D is TRBD1 or TRBD2 (5 bases each). The V gene lost 0 bases and the J gene lost 5 bases, with 10 bases spanning the gap. Germline V CDR1 and CDR2: SGHNT, YYREEE (reference sequence). The CDR3 runs to 14 residues. CDR3 in DNA: TGTGCCAGCAGCTTGGTCGGGGCTGGAGATACGCAGTATTTT. Translating it yields CASSLVGAGDTQYF.

The chain is built from TRBV5-6 and TRBJ1-1, with 10 positions matching TRBD1. Looked up from germline, CDR1 is SGHDT and CDR2 is YYEEEE. The junction had 5 bases not matched to a gene; V was cut back by 2 bases and J by 1 base. The CDR3 has 16 residues. Here the CDR3 DNA reads TGTGCCAGCAGCTTCGGGACAGGGGATAGGAACACTGAAGCTTTCTTT. It is translated as CASSFGTGDRNTEAFF.

V gene TRBV27 combines with J gene TRBJ2-1, with TRBD2 identical over 9 bases. Per germline, CDR1 MNHEY and CDR2 SMNVEV (reference sequence). V lost 6 bases to trimming and J lost 8 bases; unmatched junction nucleotides: 11. The CDR3 has 15 amino acids. The CDR3 protein is CASRSAGGLRHEQFF. The CDR3 DNA sequence: TGTGCCAGCAGGAGCGCGGGGGGGCTTAGGCATGAGCAGTTCTTC.

This chain links TRBV7-2 with TRBJ1-4; 11 bases fit TRBD1. This CDR3 has 14 amino acids. The trim removed 4 bases at V and 6 bases at J, leaving 1 base unmatched. From germline, CDR1 is SGHTA and CDR2 FQGNSA. In DNA, the CDR3 is TGTGCCAGCAGCTGGACAGGGGGCTATGAAAAACTGTTTTTT. Translated, it gives CASSWTGGYEKLFF.

The chain joins TRBV5-1 to TRBJ2-2; a weak D match, TRBD1 (6 bases). Per germline, CDR1 SGHRS and CDR2 YFSETQ. Trimming took 0 bases from V and 2 from J, leaving 8 bases between them. The CDR3 length is 15 residues. This CDR3 reads CASSLATGNTGELFF. The CDR3 nucleotides read TGCGCCAGCAGCTTGGCGACAGGAAACACCGGGGAGCTGTTTTTT.

V gene TRBV5-1 combines with J gene TRBJ2-7; TRBD1 matches at 8 bases. The CDR3 is 15 amino acids. V lost 4 bases to trimming and J lost 3 bases; unmatched junction nucleotides: 9. The germline V gene has CDR1 SGHRS and CDR2 YFSETQ. This chain's CDR3 is CASSIMTGAGYEQYF. The DNA of the CDR3 is TGCGCCAGCAGCATAATGACAGGGGCAGGCTACGAGCAGTACTTC. Using reference TRBV5-1 and TRBJ2-7 for the parts outside the CDR3, the full variable domain is KAGVTQTPRYLIKTRGQQVTLSCSPISGHRSVSWYQQTPGQGLQFLFEYFSETQRNKGNFPGRFSGRQFSNSRSEMNVSTLELGDSALYLCASSIMTGAGYEQYFGPGTRLTVT.

The J gene is TRBJ1-2, the V gene TRBV19; 9 bases agree with TRBD1. The V and J ends lost 9 bases and 4 bases, in that order; junction bases with no gene match: 12. This CDR3 contains 15 residues. The germline V gene encodes CDR1 LNHDA and CDR2 SQIVND (reference sequence). The CDR3 DNA reads TGTGCCAGAAGGAACCGGGACAGGGACCTCTATGGCTACACCTTC. The encoded protein is CARRNRDRDLYGYTF.

The chain employs TRBV4-3 and TRBJ1-2, with D tentatively TRBD1 (6 bases). Trimming took 1 base from V and 4 from J, leaving 28 bases between them. Germline V gene lookup returns CDR1 LGHNA and CDR2 YSLEER. The CDR3 is 20 amino acids. The CDR3 loop reads CASSQAETGATRALFYGYTF. Here the CDR3 DNA reads TGCGCCAGCAGCCAAGCTGAGACAGGCGCCACGCGGGCTCTTTTCTATGGCTACACCTTC.

The CDR3 protein is CASSSQEGTEAFF. The CDR3 nucleotides read TGCGCCAGCAGTTCCCAGGAGGGCACTGAAGCTTTCTTT. The chain links TRBV23-1 to TRBJ1-1; D is ambiguous. TRBV23-1 carries the ORF label, with uncertain function. The ends were cut back, 5 bases at V and 4 bases at J, with 11 bases in the middle. The CDR3 is 13 residues long.

The rearrangement uses TRBV5-1 and TRBJ1-2; D is ambiguous. Trimming took off 3 bases at V and 0 bases at J, with 9 bases between the two ends. Germline V gene lookup returns CDR1 SGHRS and CDR2 YFSETQ. The CDR3 is made up of 14 amino acids. The CDR3 nucleotides are TGCGCCAGCAGCTCGGGCGGGCCTAACTATGGCTACACCTTC. This sequence encodes CASSSGGPNYGYTF.

This sequence joins TRBV7-8 and TRBJ2-2; D is unresolved. Germline values: CDR1 SGHVS, CDR2 FQNEAQ. This CDR3 contains 16 residues. V lost 7 bases to trimming and J lost 3 bases, with 18 bases between them. For the CDR3, the DNA is TGTGCCAGCATCCAGTCCGATGGGCCTTACACCGGGGAGCTGTTTTTT. Translation gives CASIQSDGPYTGELFF.

The chain links TRBV24-1 to TRBJ2-3, with D tentatively TRBD2 (7 bases). Between the trimmed V and J ends, which lost 0 bases and 3 bases, there was a span of 18 bases. Germline CDR1 is KGHDR and CDR2 is SFDVKD. The length of the CDR3 is 18 residues. The CDR3 sequence: CATSDLPAMGGATDTQYF. CDR3 DNA sequence: TGTGCCACCAGTGATTTGCCCGCCATGGGGGGGGCTACAGATACGCAGTATTTT.

This sequence joins TRBV27 and TRBJ2-5; TRBD2 is a possible D gene (6 bases). The length of the CDR3 is 12 residues. Germline V gene data show CDR1 as MNHEY and CDR2 as SMNVEV (reference sequence). V dropped 6 bases and J dropped 7 bases, with 12 bases sitting between them. The DNA of the CDR3 is TGTGCCAGCAGGGGATGGAGGGGGACCCAGTACTTC. Its protein is CASRGWRGTQYF.

This rearrangement joins TRBV5-6 to TRBJ2-1; a possible D gene is TRBD2 (7 bases). This CDR3 is built from 18 residues. The germline gives CDR1 SGHDT, CDR2 YYEEEE. Trimming took off 2 bases at V and 3 bases at J, with 21 bases between the two ends. CDR3 sequence: CASSFYSVGGAVYNEQFF. The CDR3 coding sequence is TGTGCCAGCAGCTTCTATTCTGTTGGGGGGGCGGTCTACAATGAGCAGTTCTTC.

The chain carries TRBV5-6 and TRBJ2-3; D not resolved. The germline gives CDR1 SGHDT, CDR2 YYEEEE. CDR3 length: 12 residues. Trimming shortened V by 2 bases and J by 5 bases, and 6 bases separated the two germline ends. The CDR3 spells CASSFTKDTQYF. CDR3 DNA sequence: TGTGCCAGCAGCTTTACTAAAGATACGCAGTATTTT.

V usage is TRBV15 and J usage is TRBJ2-7; TRBD1 matches 7 bases. Germline V CDR1 and CDR2: LNHNV, YYDKDF (reference sequence). The CDR3 spans 15 residues. V trimming: 0 bases; J trimming: 6 bases; junction bases outside the gene matches: 8. The DNA of the CDR3 is TGTGCCACCAGCAGAGATAGACAGGGTATCGGCGAGCAGTACTTC. Its translation: CATSRDRQGIGEQYF.

The V call is TRBV6-5, the J call TRBJ2-2; D remains ambiguous. The length of the CDR3 is 15 residues. The germline CDR1 and CDR2 sequences are MNHEY and SVGAGI. Between the trimmed V and J ends, which lost 7 bases and 3 bases, there was a span of 15 bases. In DNA form, the CDR3 reads TGTGCCAGCAAACGGACCCGAAGGGACACCGGGGAGCTGTTTTTT. This codes for CASKRTRRDTGELFF.

The chain recombines TRBV7-9 with TRBJ2-6; TRBD2 aligns across 7 bases. V shed 0 bases, J shed 2 bases, and the junction held 1 base outside the gene matches. The CDR3 has 16 amino acids. CDR1 is SEHNR, CDR2 FQNEAQ, per germline (reference sequence). The CDR3 region is CASSLAAGPGANVLTF. Written as DNA, the CDR3 is TGTGCCAGCAGCTTAGCAGCGGGGCCTGGGGCCAACGTCCTGACTTTC.

CDR3 bases: TGTGCCAGCAGCTTCGGGACAGCGAACACCGGGGAGCTGTTTTTT. Encoded protein: CASSFGTANTGELFF. The rearrangement links TRBV5-6 to TRBJ2-2; the match to TRBD1 covers 7 bases. Losses at the gene ends were 2 bases for V and 0 bases for J; bases not matched to a gene: 1. Germline CDR1 and CDR2: SGHDT and YYEEEE. The CDR3 extends over 15 amino acids.

This sequence joins TRBV7-2 and TRBJ1-1, with 7 bases matching TRBD1. J lost 3 bases, V lost 6 bases, and 10 bases had no gene match. CDR3 size: 15 residues. Germline V gives CDR1 SGHTA, CDR2 FQGNSA. The CDR3 loop reads CASRRGGEADTEAFF. In DNA form, the CDR3 reads TGTGCCAGCAGGCGAGGGGGCGAGGCGGACACTGAAGCTTTCTTT.

In its sample, this clone was seen a few times. The V and J genes are TRBV6-5 and TRBJ2-7; D is unresolved. Trimming took 5 bases from V and 7 from J, leaving 9 bases between them. Germline assignment: CDR1 MNHEY and CDR2 SVGAGI. The CDR3 extends over 11 amino acids. The CDR3 DNA follows: TGTGCCAGCAGTACCCTGAGGGAGCAGTACTTC. Translation: CASSTLREQYF.

This chain joins TRBV4-3 and TRBJ1-6, with unresolved D. Trimming pared 0 bases from V and 0 bases from J, leaving 12 bases between. The CDR3 is made up of 18 amino acids. Germline values: CDR1 LGHNA, CDR2 YSLEER. The CDR3 region is CASSQDLSKSSYNSPLHF. The CDR3, as DNA: TGCGCCAGCAGCCAAGATCTTTCGAAGAGCTCCTATAATTCACCCCTCCACTTT.

This sequence joins TRBV5-4 and TRBJ1-1, with D possibly TRBD1 on 6 matching bases. Trimming shortened V by 3 bases and J by 0 bases, and 12 bases separated the two germline ends. The germline gives CDR1 SGHNT, CDR2 YYREEE (reference sequence). CDR3 size: 15 residues. The CDR3 DNA reads TGTGCCAGCAGCTCTCAGACAGGAATGAACACTGAAGCTTTCTTT. Protein product: CASSSQTGMNTEAFF.

V usage is TRBV21-1 and J usage is TRBJ1-6. TRBV21-1 is a known pseudogene. CDR3 length equals 16 residues. CDR3 nucleotides: TGTGCCAGCAGCACGGAGTCGGAGGAGGGCAATTCACCCCTCCACTTT. This sequence encodes CASSTESEEGNSPLHF.

The genes are TRBV18 and TRBJ2-1, with 8 bases fitting TRBD1. This CDR3 contains 14 residues. The V and J ends lost 4 bases and 5 bases, in that order; junction bases with no gene match: 4. In germline, CDR1 is KGHSH, CDR2 LQKENI. The CDR3 nucleotides read TGTGCCAGCTCACTGGACAGGGACCACAATGAGCAGTTCTTC. As protein: CASSLDRDHNEQFF.

The chain links TRBV7-8 to TRBJ2-1; 9 bases are shared with TRBD1. The V gene's germline CDR1 is SGHVS and CDR2 FQNEAQ. Trimming took 3 bases from V and 2 from J; bases not matched to a gene: 8. The CDR3 is made up of 17 amino acids. The CDR3 DNA reads as TGTGCCAGCAGCTTGGAACCGGGACAGGGCCCCTACAATGAGCAGTTCTTC. This codes for CASSLEPGQGPYNEQFF.

The V call is TRBV5-4, the J call TRBJ2-7; D is unresolved. The germline V gene has CDR1 SGHNT and CDR2 YYREEE (reference sequence). This CDR3 region has 12 residues. The V gene lost 4 bases and the J gene lost 7 bases, with 12 bases spanning the gap. The CDR3 DNA sequence: TGTGCCAGCAGCCACGGGTCGGGTGAGCAGTACTTC. It yields the protein CASSHGSGEQYF.

The V gene is TRBV3-1 (or the pseudogene TRBV3-2), the J gene TRBJ2-1; 12 positions agree with TRBD2. V lost 4 bases, J lost 5 bases, and 3 bases stayed unmatched. Germline V gene sequence: CDR1 LGHDT, CDR2 YNNKEL (reference sequence). This CDR3 has 15 amino acids. CDR3 coding DNA: TGTGCCAGCAGCCTTCTAGCGGGGGGGCACAATGAGCAGTTCTTC. Translating it yields CASSLLAGGHNEQFF.

The rearrangement uses TRBV19 and TRBJ2-3, with TRBD2 as a possible D gene (7 bases). V was shortened by 1 base and J by 0 bases, with 17 bases between the two germline ends. The CDR3 sequence is 18 residues long. Germline V CDR1 and CDR2: LNHDA, SQIVND (reference sequence). CDR3 sequence reads: CASSIVFLGGGSTDTQYF. In nucleotides, the CDR3 is TGTGCCAGTAGTATAGTATTCCTTGGCGGGGGCAGCACAGATACGCAGTATTTT.